A single sample gave rise to the 14 T cell receptor beta chains below, sequenced in a study of blood T cells in healthy people across ages. Next came a second PCR, run for about 6 to 11 cycles, which used a sample-barcoded 5' primer along with a J-beta primer mix. In TCRdb, the 5' RACE reads were re-called with MiXCR into one record per CDR3 protein. The sample carries about 780,000 distinct CDR3 sequences, 20% to 30% recorded once. The same data also went into a second study, on T cells of mothers and their children.

The material sequenced was blood. The receptors stem from a boy between 10 and 17 years old in good health.

The rearrangement links TRBV29-1 to TRBJ1-4; TRBD1 aligns across 10 bases. The junction had 14 bases not matched to a gene; V was cut back by 4 bases and J by 3 bases. The CDR3 contains 18 residues. Germline CDR1 is SQVTM and CDR2 is ANQGSEA. The CDR3 nucleotides are TGCAGCGTTGTGCCCCAGTGGGGACAGGGGAAGCCTAATGAAAAACTGTTTTTT. Its translation is CSVVPQWGQGKPNEKLFF.

This clonotype appeared once. The rearrangement uses TRBV12-3 or TRBV12-4 and TRBJ2-1, with D tentatively TRBD1 or TRBD2 (5 bases each). TRBJ2-7 matches the DNA end more closely, so the J call is doubtful. There are 13 residues in the CDR3. DNA of the CDR3: TGTGCCAGCAGTCAGGGACCATACTACGAGCAGTACTTC. It translates to CASSQGPYYEQYF.

This clonotype has more than one count but fewer than ten. V is TRBV27 and J is TRBJ1-2, with unresolved D. Germline V lookup: CDR1 MNHEY, CDR2 SMNVEV (reference sequence). Trimming pared 3 bases from V and 5 bases from J, leaving 10 bases between. This CDR3 contains 13 residues. CDR3 amino acids: CASSLTSQYGYTF. The CDR3 region has the DNA TGTGCCAGCAGTTTGACTTCGCAATATGGCTACACCTTC.

This clonotype showed up just a few times. The chain recombines TRBV9 with TRBJ2-2, with D maybe TRBD1 (7 bases). CDR1 and CDR2 (germline): SGDLS, YYNGEE. The CDR3 consists of 15 residues. V was trimmed by 3 bases and J by 4 bases, leaving 13 bases between them. The CDR3 DNA follows: TGTGCCAGCAGCGCTCGACAGGGAGGCACCGGGGAGCTGTTTTTT. This sequence encodes CASSARQGGTGELFF.

This clonotype was recorded a few times. V and J are TRBV7-2 and TRBJ1-2; 7 bases fit TRBD1. The junction had 7 bases not matched to a gene; V was cut back by 5 bases and J by 4 bases. Germline V gene data show CDR1 as SGHTA and CDR2 as FQGNSA. The CDR3 length is 14 residues. CDR3 sequence reads: CASSPVEGAYGYTF. CDR3 nucleotide sequence: TGTGCCAGCAGCCCCGTGGAGGGGGCCTATGGCTACACCTTC.

This clonotype was seen more than once but under ten times. The chain has TRBV6-5 and TRBJ2-1; no firm D call. Deletions cut 0 bases from V and 4 bases from J, with 7 bases between. Germline V CDR1 and CDR2: MNHEY, SVGAGI. The CDR3 covers 14 residues. This CDR3 is CASSYSTGYNEQFF. The CDR3 bases are TGTGCCAGCAGTTACTCGACGGGTTACAATGAGCAGTTCTTC.

This chain joins TRBV6-6 and TRBJ2-5; possible D gene TRBD2, 6 bases. This CDR3 region has 13 residues. V gave up 8 bases and J gave up 5 bases, with 15 bases separating them. The germline V gene has CDR1 MNHNY and CDR2 SVGAGI (reference sequence). For the CDR3, the DNA is TGTGCCAGCGGACCACTACGGGGGGAGACCCAGTACTTC. Residues: CASGPLRGETQYF.

The rearrangement links TRBV20-1 to TRBJ2-7; D remains unclear. CDR1 is DFQATT and CDR2 is SNEGSKA in the germline V gene (reference sequence). V lost 1 base and J 4 bases, leaving 14 bases between the germline ends. There are 14 residues in the CDR3. The DNA of the CDR3 is TGCAGTGCTAGAGGCAGGCCGTCGGTTTACGAGCAGTACTTC. Its translation is CSARGRPSVYEQYF.

The chain couples TRBV20-1 to TRBJ2-5; D gene ambiguous. The end of the DNA aligns better with TRBJ2-7, so the J call may be wrong. This CDR3 contains 16 residues. The germline V gene encodes CDR1 DFQATT and CDR2 SNEGSKA (reference sequence). In DNA form, the CDR3 reads TGCAGTGCTGCCCCATCCAGTGCCTATCCTAGATACGAGCAGTACTTC. It specifies CSAAPSSAYPRYEQYF.

V is TRBV10-3 and J is TRBJ2-5; D is possibly TRBD1 (5 bases). Germline V lookup: CDR1 ENHRY, CDR2 SYGVKD. This CDR3 comprises 12 residues. V was trimmed by 3 bases and J by 3 bases, leaving 5 bases between them. The CDR3 sequence is CAISDREETQYF. CDR3 bases: TGTGCCATCAGTGACAGGGAAGAGACCCAGTACTTC.

V is TRBV19 and J is TRBJ1-2; D might be TRBD1 (5 bases). Trimming left V 9 bases short and J 5 bases short, with 22 bases between. Germline assignment: CDR1 LNHDA and CDR2 SQIVND (reference sequence). This CDR3 is built from 15 residues. The CDR3 nucleotides read TGTGCCAGCGAAGGGGCATTTCACTGGGGGTATGGCTACACCTTC. Translated, it gives CASEGAFHWGYGYTF.

Concerning this clonotype itself: At one boundary the junction diverges from the germline segment, which might be a read error. The V and J genes are TRBV4-2 and TRBJ2-3, with a tentative D call TRBD2 (6 bases). This CDR3 spans 15 amino acids. Germline V gene data show CDR1 as LGHNA and CDR2 as YNFKEQ. CDR3 bases: TGTACCAGCAGCCAAGATGGGCGGGGTACAGATACGCAGTATTTT. As protein: CTSSQDGRGTDTQYF.

This clonotype has only a few counts. The rearrangement uses TRBV6-5 and TRBJ2-7; TRBD2 matches 8 bases. Unmatched junction bases numbered 6, after V lost 5 bases and J lost 0 bases. The CDR3 has 15 amino acids. Germline V gene sequence: CDR1 MNHEY, CDR2 SVGAGI. This chain's CDR3 is CASSPYSGDSYEQYF. The CDR3, as DNA: TGTGCCAGCAGTCCCTATAGCGGGGACTCCTACGAGCAGTACTTC.

This clonotype was recorded a few times. The chain has TRBV5-1 and TRBJ2-7; TRBD1 matches 11 bases. Germline loops: CDR1 SGHRS, CDR2 YFSETQ. The ends lost 5 bases at V and 2 bases at J; junction bases unmatched: 12. The CDR3 covers 17 residues. The CDR3 loop is CASSPIPGTGGTYEQYF. In DNA form, the CDR3 reads TGCGCCAGCAGTCCCATCCCCGGGACAGGGGGGACCTACGAGCAGTACTTC.